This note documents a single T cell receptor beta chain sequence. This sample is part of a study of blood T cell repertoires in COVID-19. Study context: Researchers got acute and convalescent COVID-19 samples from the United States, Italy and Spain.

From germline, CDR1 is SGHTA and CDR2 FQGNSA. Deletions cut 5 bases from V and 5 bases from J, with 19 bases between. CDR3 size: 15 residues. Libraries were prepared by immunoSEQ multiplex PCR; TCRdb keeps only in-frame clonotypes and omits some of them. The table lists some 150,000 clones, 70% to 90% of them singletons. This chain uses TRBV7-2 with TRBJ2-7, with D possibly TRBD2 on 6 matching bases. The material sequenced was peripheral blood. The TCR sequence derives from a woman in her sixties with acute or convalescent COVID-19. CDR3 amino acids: CASSLFSGGRDEQYF. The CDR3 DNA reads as TGTGCCAGCAGCCTATTTTCTGGGGGGAGAGACGAGCAGTACTTC.